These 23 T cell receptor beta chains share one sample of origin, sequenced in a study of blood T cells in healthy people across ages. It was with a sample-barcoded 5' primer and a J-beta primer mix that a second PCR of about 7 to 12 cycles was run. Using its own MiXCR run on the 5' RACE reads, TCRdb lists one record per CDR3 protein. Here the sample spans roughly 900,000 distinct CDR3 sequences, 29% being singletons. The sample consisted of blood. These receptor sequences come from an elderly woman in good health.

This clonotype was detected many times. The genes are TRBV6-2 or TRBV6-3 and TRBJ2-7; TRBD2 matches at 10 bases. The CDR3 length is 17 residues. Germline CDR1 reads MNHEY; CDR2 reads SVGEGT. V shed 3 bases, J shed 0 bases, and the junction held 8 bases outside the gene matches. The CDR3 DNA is TGTGCCAGCAGTTATCCACCCGGGACTAGCGTCTCCTACGAGCAGTACTTC. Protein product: CASSYPPGTSVSYEQYF.

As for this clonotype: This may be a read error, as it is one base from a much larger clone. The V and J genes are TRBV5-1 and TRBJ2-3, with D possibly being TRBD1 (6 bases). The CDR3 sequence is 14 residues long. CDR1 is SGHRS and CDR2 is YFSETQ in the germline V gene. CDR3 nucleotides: TGCACCAGCCGCCGGGACATTGGCGGGGATACGCAGTATTTT. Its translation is CTSRRDIGGDTQYF.

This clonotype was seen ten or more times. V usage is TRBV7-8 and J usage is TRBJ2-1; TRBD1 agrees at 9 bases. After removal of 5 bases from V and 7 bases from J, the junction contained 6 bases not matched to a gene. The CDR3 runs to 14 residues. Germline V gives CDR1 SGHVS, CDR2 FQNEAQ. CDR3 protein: CASSHRDRVNEQFF. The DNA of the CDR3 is TGTGCCAGCAGCCACCGGGACAGGGTAAATGAGCAGTTCTTC.

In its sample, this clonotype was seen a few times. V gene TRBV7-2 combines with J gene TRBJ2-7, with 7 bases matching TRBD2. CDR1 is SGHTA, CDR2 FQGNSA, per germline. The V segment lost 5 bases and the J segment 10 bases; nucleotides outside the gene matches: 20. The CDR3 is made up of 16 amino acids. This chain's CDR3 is CASSPLGGRGPGSQYF. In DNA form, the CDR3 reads TGTGCCAGCAGCCCCCTGGGGGGGAGGGGCCCCGGGTCCCAGTACTTC.

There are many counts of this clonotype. The CDR3 loop is CASSLQARETQYF. The CDR3 DNA sequence: TGTGCCAGCAGCTTACAAGCGCGGGAGACCCAGTACTTC. The chain couples TRBV7-2 to TRBJ2-5; D remains unclear. Trimming removed 2 bases from V and 5 bases from J, with 9 bases in between. This CDR3 is built from 13 residues. Germline V CDR1 and CDR2: SGHTA, FQGNSA.

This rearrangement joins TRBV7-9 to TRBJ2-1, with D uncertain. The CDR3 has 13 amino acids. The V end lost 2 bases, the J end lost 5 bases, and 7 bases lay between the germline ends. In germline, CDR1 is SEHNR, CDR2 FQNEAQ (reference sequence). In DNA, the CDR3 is TGTGCCAGCAGCTTACAGGTCGACAATGAGCAGTTCTTC. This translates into CASSLQVDNEQFF.

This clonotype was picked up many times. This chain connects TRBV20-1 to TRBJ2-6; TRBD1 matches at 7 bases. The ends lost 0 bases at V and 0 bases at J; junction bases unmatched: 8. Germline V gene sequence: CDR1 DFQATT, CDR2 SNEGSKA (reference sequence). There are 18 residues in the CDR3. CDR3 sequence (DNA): TGCAGTGCTAGAGATTCCCGGACAGGTTCCTCTGGGGCCAACGTCCTGACTTTC. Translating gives CSARDSRTGSSGANVLTF.

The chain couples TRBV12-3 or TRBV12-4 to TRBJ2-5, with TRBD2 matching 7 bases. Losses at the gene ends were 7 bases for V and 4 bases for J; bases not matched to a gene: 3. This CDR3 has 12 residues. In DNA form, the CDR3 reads TGTGCCAGCACGACTAGCCTAGAGACCCAGTACTTC. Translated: CASTTSLETQYF.

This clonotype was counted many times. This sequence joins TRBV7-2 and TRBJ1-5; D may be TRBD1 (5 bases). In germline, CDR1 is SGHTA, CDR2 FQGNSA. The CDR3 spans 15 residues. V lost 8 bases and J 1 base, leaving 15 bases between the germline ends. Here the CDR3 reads CASGGTVLSNQPQHF. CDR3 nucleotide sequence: TGTGCCAGCGGGGGTACAGTTCTAAGCAATCAGCCCCAGCATTTT.

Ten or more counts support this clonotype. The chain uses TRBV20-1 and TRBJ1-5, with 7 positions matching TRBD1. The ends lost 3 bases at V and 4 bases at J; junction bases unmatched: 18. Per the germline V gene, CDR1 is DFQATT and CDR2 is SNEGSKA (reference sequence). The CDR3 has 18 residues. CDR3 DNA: TGCAGTGCTAGTCCGGGACAGCGGCGCGGGGGTAGGAATCAGCCCCAGCATTTT. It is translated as CSASPGQRRGGRNQPQHF.

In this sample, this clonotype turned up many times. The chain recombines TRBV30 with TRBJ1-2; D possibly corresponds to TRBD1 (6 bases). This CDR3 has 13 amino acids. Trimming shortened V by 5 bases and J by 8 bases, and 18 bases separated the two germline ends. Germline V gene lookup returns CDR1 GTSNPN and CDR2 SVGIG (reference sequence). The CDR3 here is CAWFSQGTRGYTF. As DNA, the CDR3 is TGTGCCTGGTTTTCGCAGGGGACTCGAGGCTACACCTTC.

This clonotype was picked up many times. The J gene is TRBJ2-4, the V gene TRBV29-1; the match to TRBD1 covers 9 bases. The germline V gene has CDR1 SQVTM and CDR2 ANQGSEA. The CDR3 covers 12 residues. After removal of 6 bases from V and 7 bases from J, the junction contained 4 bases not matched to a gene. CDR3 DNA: TGCAGCGTAAGACAGGGGGAGAACATTCAGTACTTC. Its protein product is CSVRQGENIQYF.

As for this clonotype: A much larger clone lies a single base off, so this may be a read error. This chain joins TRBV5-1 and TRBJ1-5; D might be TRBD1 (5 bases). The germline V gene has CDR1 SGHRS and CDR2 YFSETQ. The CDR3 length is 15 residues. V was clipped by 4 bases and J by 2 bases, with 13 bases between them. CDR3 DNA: TGCGCCAGCAGCGTGGAGCAGGGTGGCAATCAGCCCCAGCATTTT. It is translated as CASSVEQGGNQPQHF.

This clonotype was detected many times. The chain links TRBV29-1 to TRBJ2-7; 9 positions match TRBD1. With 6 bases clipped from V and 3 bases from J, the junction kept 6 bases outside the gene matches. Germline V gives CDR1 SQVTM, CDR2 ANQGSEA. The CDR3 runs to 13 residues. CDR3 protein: CSVAGTGIYEQYF. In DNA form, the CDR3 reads TGCAGCGTGGCCGGGACAGGGATCTACGAGCAGTACTTC.

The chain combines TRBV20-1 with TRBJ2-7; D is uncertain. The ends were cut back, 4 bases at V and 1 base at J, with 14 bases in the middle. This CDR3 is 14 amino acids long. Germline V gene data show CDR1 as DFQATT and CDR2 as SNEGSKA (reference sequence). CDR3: CSAIVFGISYEQYF. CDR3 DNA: TGCAGTGCTATAGTATTTGGGATTTCCTACGAGCAGTACTTC.

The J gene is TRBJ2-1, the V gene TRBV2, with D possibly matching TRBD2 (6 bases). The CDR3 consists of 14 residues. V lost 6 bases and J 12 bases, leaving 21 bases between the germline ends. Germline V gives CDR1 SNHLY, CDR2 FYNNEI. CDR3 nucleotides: TGTGCCAGCAGGGGGGGACTTCCTTCGGGCGGGCAGTTCTTC. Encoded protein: CASRGGLPSGGQFF.

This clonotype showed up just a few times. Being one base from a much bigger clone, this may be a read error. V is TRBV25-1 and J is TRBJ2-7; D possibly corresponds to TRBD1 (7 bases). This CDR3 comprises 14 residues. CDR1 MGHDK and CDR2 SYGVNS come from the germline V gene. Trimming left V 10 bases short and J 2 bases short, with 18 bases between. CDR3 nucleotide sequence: TGTGCCAACAAAGACAGGGAGGCCCCCTACGAGCAGTACTTC. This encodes CANKDREAPYEQYF.

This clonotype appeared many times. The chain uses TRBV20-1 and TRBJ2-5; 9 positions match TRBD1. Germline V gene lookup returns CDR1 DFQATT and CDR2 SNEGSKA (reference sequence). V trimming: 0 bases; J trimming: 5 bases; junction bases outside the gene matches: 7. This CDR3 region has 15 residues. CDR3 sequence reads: CSAREDRGFFETQYF. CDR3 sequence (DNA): TGCAGTGCTAGAGAAGACAGGGGGTTTTTCGAGACCCAGTACTTC.

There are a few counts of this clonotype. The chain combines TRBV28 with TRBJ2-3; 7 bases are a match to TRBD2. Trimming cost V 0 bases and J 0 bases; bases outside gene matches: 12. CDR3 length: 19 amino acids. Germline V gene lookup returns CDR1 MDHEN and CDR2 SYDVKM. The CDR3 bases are TGTGCCAGCAGTTTATGGCTAACGGGGGGTCGGAGTAGCACAGATACGCAGTATTTT. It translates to CASSLWLTGGRSSTDTQYF.

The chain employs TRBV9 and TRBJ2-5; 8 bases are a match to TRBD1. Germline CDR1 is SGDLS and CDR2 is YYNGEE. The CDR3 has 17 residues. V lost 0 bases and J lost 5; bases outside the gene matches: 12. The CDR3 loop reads CASSVGTGPPLGETQYF. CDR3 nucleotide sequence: TGTGCCAGCAGCGTAGGGACAGGGCCTCCATTGGGTGAGACCCAGTACTTC.

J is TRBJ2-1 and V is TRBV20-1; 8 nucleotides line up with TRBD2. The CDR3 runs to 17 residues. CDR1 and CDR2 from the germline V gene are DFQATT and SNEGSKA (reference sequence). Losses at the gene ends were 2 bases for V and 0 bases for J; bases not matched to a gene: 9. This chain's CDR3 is CSARQRGRSSSYNEQFF. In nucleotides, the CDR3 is TGCAGTGCTAGACAGCGGGGGAGATCGAGCTCCTACAATGAGCAGTTCTTC.

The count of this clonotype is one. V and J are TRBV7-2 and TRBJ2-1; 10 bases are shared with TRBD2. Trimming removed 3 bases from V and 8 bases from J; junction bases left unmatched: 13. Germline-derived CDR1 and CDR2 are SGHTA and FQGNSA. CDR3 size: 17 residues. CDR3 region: CASSFPRSGGAIYEQFF. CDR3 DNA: TGTGCCAGCAGCTTCCCGCGGAGCGGGGGGGCCATATATGAGCAGTTCTTC.

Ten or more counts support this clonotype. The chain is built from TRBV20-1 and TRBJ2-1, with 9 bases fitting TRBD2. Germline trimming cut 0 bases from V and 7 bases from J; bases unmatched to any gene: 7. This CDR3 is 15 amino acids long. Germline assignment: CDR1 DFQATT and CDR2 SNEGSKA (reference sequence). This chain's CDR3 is CSAREAGGRVNEQFF. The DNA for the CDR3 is TGCAGTGCTAGAGAGGCGGGGGGGCGAGTAAATGAGCAGTTCTTC.